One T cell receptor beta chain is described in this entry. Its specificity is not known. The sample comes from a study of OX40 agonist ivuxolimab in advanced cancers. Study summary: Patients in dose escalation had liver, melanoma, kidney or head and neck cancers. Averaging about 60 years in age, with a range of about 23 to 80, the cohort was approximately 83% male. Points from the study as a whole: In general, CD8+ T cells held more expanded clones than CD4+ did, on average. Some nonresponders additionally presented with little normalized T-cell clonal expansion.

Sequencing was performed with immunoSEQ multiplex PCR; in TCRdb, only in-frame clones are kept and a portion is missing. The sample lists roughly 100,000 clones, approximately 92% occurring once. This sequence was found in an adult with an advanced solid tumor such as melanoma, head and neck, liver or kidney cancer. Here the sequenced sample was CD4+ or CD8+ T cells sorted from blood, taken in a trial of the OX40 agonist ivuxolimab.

The CDR3 DNA sequence: TGTGCCAGCAGTGAAAAAAGCACCCCTTACCTAACCTACGAGCAGTACTTC. Protein sequence: CASSEKSTPYLTYEQYF. The chain has TRBV2 and TRBJ2-7, with D unclear. Germline CDR1 and CDR2: SNHLY and FYNNEI. CDR3 length: 17 amino acids. V was trimmed by 2 bases and J by 2 bases, leaving 19 bases between them.